Listed here are 10 T cell receptor beta chains from one sample, sequenced in a study of low-dose radiotherapy and immunotherapy resistance in tumors. Time point specified: after trial treatment. The treatment here: LDRT plus nivolumab, ipilimumab, low-dose cyclophosphamide and aspirin (RACIN trial). cDNA synthesis used a TRAV/TRBV-specific primer set for both chains. Over roughly 20 PCR cycles, TCRs were amplified from a constant-region primer and V-primer adapter. One entry per CDR3 protein, called by TCRdb with MiXCR from the reads. This repertoire shows tens of thousands of distinct CDR3 sequences, less than 20% found once; its top ten account for less than 1.5%. The sequenced sample was PBMCs, obtained after low-dose radiotherapy plus immunotherapy. Receptor source: a male donor with prostate cancer.

This clonotype was recorded a few times. This chain connects TRBV29-1 to TRBJ1-1, with 7 bases lining up with TRBD1. This CDR3 spans 14 amino acids. Trimming removed 8 bases from V and 0 bases from J; junction bases left unmatched: 9. The germline gives CDR1 SQVTM, CDR2 ANQGSEA. The CDR3, as DNA: TGCAGCTTGAGACAGGGAATGATGAACACTGAAGCTTTCTTT. It yields the protein CSLRQGMMNTEAFF.

This clonotype was counted at least ten times. The chain uses TRBV7-9 and TRBJ1-1, with 10 bases matching TRBD1. V was clipped by 5 bases and J by 1 base; unmatched bases: 4. Germline loops: CDR1 SEHNR, CDR2 FQNEAQ (reference sequence). This CDR3 region has 15 residues. CDR3 region: CASSTRDRGNTEAFF. The CDR3 DNA follows: TGTGCCAGCAGCACCCGGGACAGGGGGAACACTGAAGCTTTCTTT.

Many counts were recorded for this clonotype. The chain carries TRBV10-3 and TRBJ2-2; TRBD1 matches at 8 bases. The germline V gene has CDR1 ENHRY and CDR2 SYGVKD. V was clipped by 3 bases and J by 9 bases; unmatched bases: 6. The CDR3 is 14 amino acids. CDR3 in DNA: TGTGCCATCAGTGACCCGGGACAGGCGCGGGAGCTGTTTTTT. Its translation: CAISDPGQARELFF.

At least ten counts were recorded for this clonotype. The CDR3 DNA sequence: TGTGCCACCAGCAGAGACGCCGGGACTAGCGGAAACAATGAGCAGTTCTTC. Its translation: CATSRDAGTSGNNEQFF. This chain links TRBV15 with TRBJ2-1, with 11 bases aligning to TRBD2. V was clipped by 0 bases and J by 5 bases; unmatched bases: 6. This CDR3 contains 17 residues. Germline V gene sequence: CDR1 LNHNV, CDR2 YYDKDF (reference sequence).

The chain employs TRBV5-5 and TRBJ2-4; D may be TRBD1 (6 bases). CDR3 size: 15 residues. The V gene lost 3 bases and the J gene lost 0 bases, with 10 bases spanning the gap. Germline V lookup: CDR1 SGHKS, CDR2 YYEKEE (reference sequence). The CDR3 sequence is CASSYDRSAKNIQYF. The DNA of the CDR3 is TGTGCCAGCAGCTACGACAGGTCAGCCAAAAACATTCAGTACTTC.

The table lists this clonotype with many counts. The J gene is TRBJ2-1, the V gene TRBV12-3 or TRBV12-4; possibly TRBD1 for D (6 bases). The V and J ends lost 6 bases and 2 bases respectively, with 11 bases between them. This CDR3 region has 14 residues. The CDR3 nucleotides read TGTGCCAGCAGGCGGACAGAGACCTACAATGAGCAGTTCTTC. Residues: CASRRTETYNEQFF.

The chain employs TRBV7-8 and TRBJ2-3, with 11 bases fitting TRBD1. The germline V gene encodes CDR1 SGHVS and CDR2 FQNEAQ. The CDR3 extends over 15 amino acids. J was trimmed by 4 bases and V by 5 bases; bases with no gene match: 5. The CDR3 DNA reads TGTGCCAGCAGCCAGGGACAGGGGGGCCCAGATACGCAGTATTTT. Translation gives CASSQGQGGPDTQYF.

This clonotype appeared many times. The J gene is TRBJ2-1, the V gene TRBV7-9, with TRBD1 matching over 8 bases. CDR3 length: 11 amino acids. Germline CDR1 and CDR2: SEHNR and FQNEAQ (reference sequence). J gave up 15 bases and V 7 bases, and 8 bases lay outside the gene matches. The CDR3 DNA reads TGTGCCAGCAACCTGAGGGACAGGTCGTTCTTC. It encodes CASNLRDRSFF.

In its sample, this clonotype was seen many times. The rearrangement joins TRBV7-2 to TRBJ1-5; no clear D. V was clipped by 3 bases and J by 0 bases, with 9 bases between them. The CDR3 covers 15 residues. Germline CDR1 and CDR2: SGHTA and FQGNSA. CDR3 DNA sequence: TGTGCCAGCAGCTTCAGCAGCTATAGCAATCAGCCCCAGCATTTT. Protein: CASSFSSYSNQPQHF.

This clonotype was counted at least ten times. The chain uses TRBV28 and TRBJ2-3; 9 positions match TRBD1. The CDR3 extends over 18 amino acids. In germline, CDR1 is MDHEN, CDR2 SYDVKM. Trimming removed 2 bases from V and 2 bases from J; junction bases left unmatched: 11. In nucleotides, the CDR3 is TGTGCCAGCAGTTTAGAGGCTGGGACAGGGCTATCCACAGATACGCAGTATTTT. It encodes CASSLEAGTGLSTDTQYF.